Given below is one T cell receptor beta chain in context. The antigen remains unidentified. The sample comes from a study of cytomegalovirus exposure and HLA in healthy donors. Study results and caveats: The study put 150 to 200 TCR beta chains on its list as cytomegalovirus-associated.

Trimming shortened V by 1 base and J by 1 base, and 13 bases separated the two germline ends. The V gene's germline CDR1 is MGHRA and CDR2 YSYEKL. The CDR3 is 16 residues long. The donors were members of the validation cohort, which comprised 90 to 150 subjects and was separate from the first cohort of roughly 700 subjects. Sequencing was performed with immunoSEQ multiplex PCR; in TCRdb, only in-frame clones are kept and a portion is missing. The table records about 110,000 clones, approximately 85% of them present only once. The sequence was obtained from a woman aged 18-29 years in good health and CMV-seronegative. This rearrangement joins TRBV4-1 to TRBJ1-2; D not resolved. Sequenced input: PBMCs. The CDR3: CASSQGGGIGNYGYTF. For the CDR3, the DNA is TGCGCCAGCAGCCAAGGGGGAGGGATAGGTAACTATGGCTACACCTTC.